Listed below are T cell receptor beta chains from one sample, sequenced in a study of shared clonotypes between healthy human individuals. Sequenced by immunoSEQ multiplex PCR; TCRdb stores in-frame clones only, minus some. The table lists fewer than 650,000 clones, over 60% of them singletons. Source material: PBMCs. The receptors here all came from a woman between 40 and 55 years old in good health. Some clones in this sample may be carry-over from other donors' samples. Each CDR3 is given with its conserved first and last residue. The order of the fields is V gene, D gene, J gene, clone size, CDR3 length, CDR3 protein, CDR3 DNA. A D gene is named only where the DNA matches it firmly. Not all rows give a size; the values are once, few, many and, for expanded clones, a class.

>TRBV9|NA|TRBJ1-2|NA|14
CASSVSGVDYGYTF
TGTGCCAGCAGCGTATCAGGGGTAGACTATGGCTACACCTTC
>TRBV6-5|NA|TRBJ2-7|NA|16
CASSYSFARADYEQYF
TGTGCCAGCAGTTACTCGTTCGCCAGGGCAGACTACGAGCAGTACTTC
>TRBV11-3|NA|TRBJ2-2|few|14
CASSLGPGTGELFF
TGTGCCAGCAGCTTAGGGCCTGGGACCGGGGAGCTGTTTTTT
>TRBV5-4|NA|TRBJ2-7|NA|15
CASSIWGGINYEQYF
TGTGCCAGCAGCATCTGGGGCGGGATAAACTACGAGCAGTACTTC
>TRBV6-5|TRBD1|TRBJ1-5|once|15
CASSTGQGGNQPQHF
TGTGCCAGCAGTACAGGACAGGGAGGCAATCAGCCCCAGCATTTT
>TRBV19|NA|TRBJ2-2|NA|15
CASSAPALRAGELFF
TGTGCCAGTAGTGCTCCCGCACTACGGGCCGGGGAGCTGTTTTTT
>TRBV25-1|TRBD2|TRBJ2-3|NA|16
CASSDSGRVVTDTQYF
TGTGCCAGCAGTGATAGCGGGAGAGTCGTTACAGATACGCAGTATTTT
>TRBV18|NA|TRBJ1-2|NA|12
CASSPPGRGYTF
TGTGCCAGCTCACCACCTGGACGTGGCTACACCTTC
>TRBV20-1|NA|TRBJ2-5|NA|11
CSVRGGETQYF
TGCAGTGTAAGAGGCGGGGAGACCCAGTACTTC
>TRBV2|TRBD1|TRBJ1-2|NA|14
CASRRQGVNYGYTF
TGTGCCAGCAGAAGACAGGGGGTGAACTATGGCTACACCTTC
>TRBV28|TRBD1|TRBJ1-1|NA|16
CASSLVMGQAPLGAFF
TGTGCCAGCAGTTTAGTGATGGGACAGGCCCCTCTGGGGGCTTTCTTT
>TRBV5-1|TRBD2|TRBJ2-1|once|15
CASSFRTSGSNEQFF
TGCGCCAGCAGCTTTCGGACTAGCGGGAGTAATGAGCAGTTCTTC
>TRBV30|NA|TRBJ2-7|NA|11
CAWSARYEQYF
TGTGCCTGGAGCGCGAGATACGAGCAGTACTTC
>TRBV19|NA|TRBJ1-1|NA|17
CASRALGRQLKNTEAFF
TGTGCCAGTAGAGCGCTAGGGCGGCAGCTAAAGAACACTGAAGCTTTCTTT
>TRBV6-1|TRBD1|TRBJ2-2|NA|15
CASSQDRARTGELFF
TGTGCCAGCAGCCAGGACAGGGCGCGAACCGGGGAGCTGTTTTTT
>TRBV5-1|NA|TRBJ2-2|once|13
CASSLRNTGELFF
TGCGCCAGCAGCTTGAGGAACACCGGGGAGCTGTTTTTT
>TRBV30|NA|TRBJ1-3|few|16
CAWRVRRGAAGNTIYF
TGTGCCTGGAGGGTCCGACGGGGGGCGGCTGGAAACACCATATATTTT
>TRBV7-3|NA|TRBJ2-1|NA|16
CASSLTSGLGPREQFF
TGTGCCAGCAGCTTAACGTCTGGACTGGGCCCACGTGAGCAGTTCTTC
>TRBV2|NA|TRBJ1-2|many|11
CASSYTIGYTF
TGTGCCAGCAGCTACACTATTGGCTACACCTTC
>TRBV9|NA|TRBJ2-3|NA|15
CASSERGGLRDTQYF
TGTGCCAGCAGCGAGAGAGGAGGTTTAAGAGATACGCAGTATTTT
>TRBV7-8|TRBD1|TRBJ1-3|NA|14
CASSFGTEGNTIYF
TGTGCCAGCAGCTTCGGGACAGAAGGAAACACCATATATTTT
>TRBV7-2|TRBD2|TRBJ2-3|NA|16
CASSRGLAGSTDTQYF
TGTGCCAGCAGCAGGGGACTAGCGGGAAGCACAGATACGCAGTATTTT
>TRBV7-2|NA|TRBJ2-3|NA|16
CASSPVWGRSADTQYF
TGTGCCAGCAGCCCAGTTTGGGGGAGGTCGGCAGATACGCAGTATTTT
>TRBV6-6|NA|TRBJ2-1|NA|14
CASSPRAEYNEQFF
TGTGCCAGCAGTCCCCGAGCCGAGTACAATGAGCAGTTCTTC
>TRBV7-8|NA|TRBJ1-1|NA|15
CASSLLWAANTEAFF
TGTGCCAGCAGCTTACTTTGGGCAGCTAACACTGAAGCTTTCTTT
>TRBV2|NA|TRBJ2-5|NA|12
CASGQAQETQYF
TGTGCCAGCGGCCAGGCACAAGAGACCCAGTACTTC
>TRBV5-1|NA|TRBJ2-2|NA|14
CASSLAATTGELFF
TGCGCCAGCAGCTTGGCCGCGACGACCGGGGAGCTGTTTTTT
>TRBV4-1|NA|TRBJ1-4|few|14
CASSQDPGDEKLFF
TGCGCCAGCAGCCAAGACCCGGGGGACGAAAAACTGTTTTTT
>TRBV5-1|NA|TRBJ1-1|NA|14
CASSLGGEGTEAFF
TGCGCCAGCAGCTTGGGAGGGGAGGGCACTGAAGCTTTCTTT
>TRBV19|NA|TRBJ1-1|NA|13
CASSTIQHSEAFF
TGTGCCAGTAGTACCATCCAGCACTCTGAAGCTTTCTTT
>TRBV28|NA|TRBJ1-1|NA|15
CASSLTTSRPGAAFF
TGTGCCAGCAGTCTCACCACCTCCAGGCCGGGGGCGGCTTTCTTT
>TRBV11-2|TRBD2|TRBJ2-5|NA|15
CASSFVGTMQETQYF
TGTGCCAGCAGCTTCGTAGGGACTATGCAAGAGACCCAGTACTTC
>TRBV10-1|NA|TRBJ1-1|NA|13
CASSDGGAGMTFF
TGCGCCAGCAGTGATGGAGGGGCAGGGATGACTTTCTTT
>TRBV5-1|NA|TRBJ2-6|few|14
CASSLSAGANVLTF
TGCGCCAGCAGCTTGTCTGCTGGGGCCAACGTCCTGACTTTC
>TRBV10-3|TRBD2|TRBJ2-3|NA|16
CAISELAGGNTDTQYF
TGTGCCATCAGTGAGCTCGCGGGAGGCAACACAGATACGCAGTATTTT
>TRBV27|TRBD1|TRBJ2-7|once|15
CASSLGQGARYEQYF
TGTGCCAGCAGTTTGGGTCAGGGGGCGCGGTACGAGCAGTACTTC
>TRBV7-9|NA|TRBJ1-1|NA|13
CASSLVSETEAFF
TGTGCCAGCAGCTTAGTTTCCGAAACTGAAGCTTTCTTT
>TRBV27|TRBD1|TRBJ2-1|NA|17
CASYRGDRGLGRNEQFF
TGTGCCAGCTACAGGGGTGATCGGGGTTTGGGGCGCAATGAGCAGTTCTTC
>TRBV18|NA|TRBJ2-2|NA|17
CASSPPRQLSNTGELFF
TGTGCCAGCTCACCACCTCGACAGCTATCGAACACCGGGGAGCTGTTTTTT
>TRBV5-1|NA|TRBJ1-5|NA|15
CASSLSPNSNQPQHF
TGCGCCAGCAGCTTGTCTCCGAATAGCAATCAGCCCCAGCATTTT
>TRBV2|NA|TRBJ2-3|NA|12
CASLVRTDTQYF
TGTGCCAGCTTAGTCCGTACAGATACGCAGTATTTT
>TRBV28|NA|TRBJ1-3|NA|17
CASTGGGLLKTGNTIYF
TGTGCCAGCACCGGAGGCGGACTGCTTAAAACGGGAAACACCATATATTTT
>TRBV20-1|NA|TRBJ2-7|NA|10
CSARHYEQYF
TGCAGTGCTCGACATTACGAGCAGTACTTC
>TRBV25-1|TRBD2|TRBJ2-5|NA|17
CASSEGGLAGVMETQYF
TGTGCCAGCAGTGAAGGGGGACTAGCGGGAGTTATGGAGACCCAGTACTTC
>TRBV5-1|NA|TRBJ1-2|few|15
CASSPGAEGNYGYTF
TGCGCCAGCAGCCCGGGGGCTGAGGGTAACTATGGCTACACCTTC
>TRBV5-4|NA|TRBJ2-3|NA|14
CASSLAQAGDTQYF
TGTGCCAGCAGCTTGGCCCAGGCGGGAGATACGCAGTATTTT
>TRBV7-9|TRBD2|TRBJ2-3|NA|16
CASSPAGTSGSDTQYF
TGTGCCAGCAGCCCCGCCGGGACTAGCGGGTCAGATACGCAGTATTTT